These 21 T cell receptor beta chains originate from one sample sequenced in a study of metastatic and nonmetastatic thyroid tumors. TCRdb used MiXCR to call clones anew from the PCR reads. The table shows roughly 70,000 clones, with roughly a sixth occurring only once. Treatment of any kind had been given to no patient before thyroid surgery. Sample: blood. The receptors were sampled from a female donor with papillary thyroid cancer or a benign thyroid nodule (not recorded which). Some clones in this sample may be carry-over from other donors' samples.

Only a few counts were recorded for this clone. V is TRBV12-3 or TRBV12-4 and J is TRBJ1-5, with TRBD1 identical over 10 bases. The CDR3 runs 17 residues. J gave up 2 bases and V 5 bases, and 9 bases lay outside the gene matches. This chain's CDR3 is CASSRPRDRGGNQPQHF. DNA for the CDR3: TGTGCCAGCAGTCGCCCCCGGGACAGGGGAGGCAATCAGCCCCAGCATTTT.

This clone has only a few counts. The rearrangement links TRBV4-2 to TRBJ2-1; 7 positions agree with TRBD2. The CDR3 extends over 15 amino acids. After removal of 2 bases from V and 4 bases from J, the junction contained 5 bases not matched to a gene. Germline V gene sequence: CDR1 LGHNA, CDR2 YNFKEQ. The CDR3 reads CASSQSTSLYNEQFF. The CDR3 DNA reads as TGTGCCAGCAGCCAATCGACTAGCCTATACAATGAGCAGTTCTTC.

The table lists this clone with many counts. The CDR3, as DNA: TGTGCCAGCAGTCCTGGGACGATGGGCGACGAGCAGTACTTC. Its protein product is CASSPGTMGDEQYF. The chain uses TRBV27 and TRBJ2-7, with D perhaps being TRBD1 or TRBD2 (5 bases each). Trimming removed 5 bases from V and 5 bases from J, with 16 bases in between. Germline lookup yields CDR1 MNHEY and CDR2 SMNVEV (reference sequence). The CDR3 totals 14 residues.

The genes are TRBV7-9 and TRBJ2-1; tentatively, D is TRBD1 (5 bases). Germline CDR1 SEHNR, CDR2 FQNEAQ (reference sequence). The CDR3 runs 14 residues. The V end was cut by 1 base, the J end by 9 bases, with 13 bases between. The CDR3 bases are TGTGCCAGCAGCTTAGTCCTCCAGGGCGTTGAGCAGTTCTTC. Translation gives CASSLVLQGVEQFF.

The J gene is TRBJ1-4, the V gene TRBV4-2; 8 positions agree with TRBD1. The germline CDR1 and CDR2 sequences are LGHNA and YNFKEQ. V trimming: 4 bases; J trimming: 7 bases; junction bases outside the gene matches: 11. The CDR3 contains 16 residues. CDR3 sequence: CASSRGTQGAREKLFF. The CDR3 region has the DNA TGTGCCAGCAGCCGAGGGACTCAGGGGGCGCGTGAAAAACTGTTTTTT.

Only one count was recorded for this clone. The conserved closing phenylalanine or tryptophan is absent in this CDR3, likely reflecting a read error. This rearrangement joins TRBV9 to TRBJ2-7, with D tentatively TRBD1 or TRBD2 (5 bases each). Germline loops: CDR1 SGDLS, CDR2 YYNGEE. The V end was cut by 0 bases, the J end by 3 bases, with 10 bases between. CDR3 length equals 14 residues. The CDR3 protein is CASSVGGQGYEQYS. The CDR3 DNA reads TGTGCCAGCAGCGTAGGAGGGCAGGGCTACGAGCAGTACTCC.

This clone was seen ten or more times. V is TRBV6-1 and J is TRBJ1-2; possible D gene TRBD1, 6 bases. Trimming stripped 7 bases from V and 5 bases from J, with 14 bases between. The CDR3 is 13 residues long. The germline V gene has CDR1 MNHNS and CDR2 SASEGT. CDR3 residues: CASTPGAGYGYTF. The CDR3 DNA reads as TGTGCCAGCACCCCGGGGGCGGGGTATGGCTACACCTTC.

There are many counts of this clone. The CDR3, as DNA: TGTGCCAGTAGTATTTGGGACAAACTCTCTGGAAACACCATATATTTT. Residues: CASSIWDKLSGNTIYF. J is TRBJ1-3 and V is TRBV19; D is possibly TRBD1 (6 bases). Trimming pared 3 bases from V and 0 bases from J, leaving 12 bases between. CDR3 length equals 16 residues. Germline V CDR1 and CDR2: LNHDA, SQIVND (reference sequence).

This clone was counted at least ten times. The rearrangement joins TRBV5-6 to TRBJ1-6, with 7 bases that match TRBD1. V gave up 1 base and J gave up 6 bases; unmatched junction bases: 1. CDR1 and CDR2 from the germline V gene are SGHDT and YYEEEE. This CDR3 contains 14 residues. CDR3 sequence (DNA): TGTGCCAGCAGCTTGCAGGGGGTTAATTCACCCCTCCACTTT. Its translation: CASSLQGVNSPLHF.

The rearrangement joins TRBV18 to TRBJ1-4; 12 nucleotides align to TRBD1. The CDR3 is 17 residues long. With 3 bases clipped from V and 2 bases from J, the junction kept 4 bases outside the gene matches. Germline V gene sequence: CDR1 KGHSH, CDR2 LQKENI. The CDR3: CASSPQGQGATNEKLFF. The CDR3 DNA follows: TGTGCCAGCTCACCCCAGGGACAGGGGGCCACTAATGAAAAACTGTTTTTT. The full variable domain, with the rest looked up from reference TRBV18 and TRBJ1-4, is NAGVMQNPRHLVRRRGQEARLRCSPMKGHSHVYWYRQLPEEGLKFMVYLQKENIIDESGMPKERFSAEFPKEGPSILRIQQVVRGDSAAYFCASSPQGQGATNEKLFFGSGTQLSVL.

This clone was observed at least ten times. The chain's CDR3 is CASSLNPYTEAFF. The CDR3 DNA sequence: TGTGCCAGCAGCTTGAACCCCTACACTGAAGCTTTCTTT. This chain joins TRBV11-2 and TRBJ1-1; D gene uncertain. The V gene's germline CDR1 is SGHAT and CDR2 FQNNGV. The CDR3 length is 13 residues. Trimming removed 3 bases at V and 3 bases at J, with 8 bases between.

This clone was seen at least ten times. The chain couples TRBV3-1 to TRBJ1-1; D gene ambiguous. The CDR3 runs 12 residues. Trimming took 2 bases from V and 1 from J, leaving 2 bases between them. CDR1 and CDR2 from the germline V gene are LGHDT and YNNKEL (reference sequence). CDR3 bases: TGTGCCAGCAGCCAAAGGAACACTGAAGCTTTCTTT. Protein: CASSQRNTEAFF.

There are a few counts of this clone. This chain connects TRBV19 to TRBJ2-1; no reliable D call. The CDR3 sequence is 13 residues long. CDR1 is LNHDA and CDR2 is SQIVND in the germline V gene (reference sequence). The V end lost 1 base, the J end lost 5 bases, and 6 bases lay between the germline ends. CDR3 nucleotide sequence: TGTGCCAGTAGTATAGGGCAGAACAATGAGCAGTTCTTC. Its protein is CASSIGQNNEQFF.

This clone was seen at least ten times. The chain carries TRBV24-1 and TRBJ2-5; TRBD1 agrees at 8 bases. Germline V gene data show CDR1 as KGHDR and CDR2 as SFDVKD. There are 13 residues in the CDR3. Unmatched junction bases numbered 1, after V lost 4 bases and J lost 4 bases. The CDR3 reads CATSEDRGETQYF. The CDR3 DNA follows: TGTGCCACCAGTGAAGACAGGGGAGAGACCCAGTACTTC.

This clone was detected ten times or more. The chain carries TRBV27 and TRBJ2-7, with D hard to call. The CDR3 consists of 13 residues. Germline-derived CDR1 and CDR2 are MNHEY and SMNVEV (reference sequence). V shed 5 bases and J shed 2 bases, with 10 bases lying between them. DNA of the CDR3: TGTGCCAGCAGTGCCGCGGTTACCTACGAGCAGTACTTC. It codes for CASSAAVTYEQYF.

This clone was observed a handful of times. J is TRBJ2-7 and V is TRBV3-1, with D perhaps TRBD1 or TRBD2 (5 bases each). The V gene's germline CDR1 is LGHDT and CDR2 YNNKEL (reference sequence). V was shortened by 10 bases and J by 10 bases, with 20 bases between the two germline ends. The CDR3 contains 12 residues. CDR3 coding DNA: TGTGCCATCAGTCTGGGGACGTGGGATCAGTACTTC. Protein product: CAISLGTWDQYF.

This clone was found a few times. The chain uses TRBV2 and TRBJ2-2, with 8 bases matching TRBD2. The CDR3 consists of 15 residues. V dropped 5 bases and J dropped 7; count of bases not matched to a gene: 9. Germline values: CDR1 SNHLY, CDR2 FYNNEI. CDR3: CASSFEAGVFGELFF. CDR3 sequence (DNA): TGTGCCAGCAGTTTTGAAGCGGGGGTGTTCGGGGAGCTGTTTTTT.

This clone showed up many times. CDR3 protein: CASSPRGSTDTQYF. The DNA of the CDR3 is TGTGCCAGCAGTCCCCGGGGGAGCACAGATACGCAGTATTTT. This sequence joins TRBV2 and TRBJ2-3, with D tentatively TRBD2 (6 bases). The V end lost 5 bases, the J end lost 0 bases, and 9 bases lay between the germline ends. There are 14 residues in the CDR3. Germline values: CDR1 SNHLY, CDR2 FYNNEI.

V and J are TRBV5-1 and TRBJ1-2; 12 nucleotides agree with TRBD1. This CDR3 has 13 residues. V trimming: 5 bases; J trimming: 8 bases; junction bases outside the gene matches: 4. The germline V gene has CDR1 SGHRS and CDR2 YFSETQ. CDR3 sequence (DNA): TGCGCCAGCAGTCCCGGGACAGGGGGCGGCTACACCTTC. It yields the protein CASSPGTGGGYTF.

Of note for this clone: One base away lies a much larger clone, so this may be a sequencing read error. In DNA, the CDR3 is TGTGCCAGCAGCGCAAGCGGGGGAGTCCAGTACTTC. It translates to CASSASGGVQYF. The V call is TRBV7-9, the J call TRBJ2-5, with TRBD2 matching over 8 bases. Germline values: CDR1 SEHNR, CDR2 FQNEAQ (reference sequence). The length of the CDR3 is 12 residues. V dropped 5 bases and J dropped 10; count of bases not matched to a gene: 6.

This clone was counted at least ten times. Just one base apart from a much larger clone, this may be a read error. The V gene is TRBV19, the J gene TRBJ1-2; D is ambiguous. CDR3 length: 13 amino acids. The V gene's germline CDR1 is LNHDA and CDR2 SQIVND (reference sequence). The CDR3 protein is CASSILVAEGCTF. The DNA of the CDR3 is TGTGCCAGTAGTATCCTGGTGGCGGAGGGCTGCACCTTC. Filled out from reference TRBV19 and TRBJ1-2, the complete variable domain reads DGGITQSPKYLFRKEGQNVTLSCEQNLNHDAMYWYRQDPGQGLRLIYYSQIVNDFQKGDIAEGYSVSREKKESFPLTVTSAQKNPTAFYLCASSILVAEGCTFGSGTRLTVV.